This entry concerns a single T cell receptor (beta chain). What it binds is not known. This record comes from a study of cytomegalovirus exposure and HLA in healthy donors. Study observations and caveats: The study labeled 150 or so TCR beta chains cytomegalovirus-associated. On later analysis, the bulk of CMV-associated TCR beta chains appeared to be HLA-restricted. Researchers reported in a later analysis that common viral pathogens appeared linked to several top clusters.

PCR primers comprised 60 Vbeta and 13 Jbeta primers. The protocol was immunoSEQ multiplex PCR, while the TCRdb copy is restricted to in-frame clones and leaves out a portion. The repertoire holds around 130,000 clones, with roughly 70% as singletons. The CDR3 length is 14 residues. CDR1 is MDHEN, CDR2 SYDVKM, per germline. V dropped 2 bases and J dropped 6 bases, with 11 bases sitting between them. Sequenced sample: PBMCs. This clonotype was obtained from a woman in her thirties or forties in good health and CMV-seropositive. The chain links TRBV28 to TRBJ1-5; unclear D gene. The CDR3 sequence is CASSLAGKGQPQHF. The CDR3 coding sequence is TGTGCCAGCAGTTTAGCCGGGAAGGGTCAGCCCCAGCATTTT.